Shown below are 18 T cell receptor beta chains from a single sample sequenced in a study of neurological immune-mediated disorders. This sample's time point: longitudinal time-point 1 (baseline). TCRdb used MiXCR to reprocess the 5' RACE reads, holding one entry per CDR3 protein. The data show tens of thousands of distinct CDR3 sequences, roughly an eighth seen once. What was sequenced was PBMCs. Receptor source: a female donor with HTLV-1-associated myelopathy (HAM/TSP).

This clonotype was counted at least ten times. The chain has TRBV3-1 and TRBJ2-7; a possible D gene is TRBD2 (5 bases). The length of the CDR3 is 13 residues. V lost 4 bases and J 3 bases, leaving 10 bases between the germline ends. Per the germline V gene, CDR1 is LGHDT and CDR2 is YNNKEL (reference sequence). CDR3 sequence (DNA): TGTGCCAGCAGCCCGGGATTTTTCTACGAGCAGTACTTC. Protein product: CASSPGFFYEQYF.

By frequency in the sample, this clonotype is medium-sized (0.01 to 0.1%). The V gene is TRBV5-1, the J gene TRBJ1-1; perhaps TRBD1 as D (6 bases). Germline V CDR1 and CDR2: SGHRS, YFSETQ. The CDR3 runs to 13 residues. Trimming took off 3 bases at V and 5 bases at J, with 11 bases between the two ends. CDR3 nucleotides: TGCGCCAGCAGCTGGAACAGGGAGACTGAAGCTTTCTTT. It is translated as CASSWNRETEAFF. The full variable domain, in which reference TRBV5-1 and TRBJ1-1 provide the parts outside the CDR3, is KAGVTQTPRYLIKTRGQQVTLSCSPISGHRSVSWYQQTPGQGLQFLFEYFSETQRNKGNFPGRFSGRQFSNSRSEMNVSTLELGDSALYLCASSWNRETEAFFGQGTRLTVV.

This clonotype was observed at least ten times. DNA of the CDR3: TGCAGTGCTAGTGCATTCCACACCGGGGAGCTGTTTTTT. Its translation: CSASAFHTGELFF. V usage is TRBV20-1 and J usage is TRBJ2-2, with no clear D. Germline V gene lookup returns CDR1 DFQATT and CDR2 SNEGSKA (reference sequence). The CDR3 consists of 13 residues. V was cut by 3 bases and J by 3 bases, with 8 bases left in between.

The chain couples TRBV5-1 to TRBJ2-5; unclear D gene. The CDR3 runs 15 residues. V lost 0 bases to trimming and J lost 9 bases, with 18 bases between them. Germline V gives CDR1 SGHRS, CDR2 YFSETQ. Here the CDR3 DNA reads TGCGCCAGCAGCTTGGGTTTGAGCTCAGAAGGGTCCCAGTACTTC. This encodes CASSLGLSSEGSQYF.

A remark on this clonotype: Being one base from a much bigger clone, this may be a read error. This rearrangement joins TRBV5-1 to TRBJ2-3, with 10 bases fitting TRBD2. CDR1 SGHRS and CDR2 YFSETQ come from the germline V gene. Trimming cost V 5 bases and J 6 bases; bases outside gene matches: 9. The CDR3 contains 15 residues. CDR3 amino acids: CASRFTSGVVDTQYF. The CDR3 region has the DNA TGCGCCAGCAGATTTACTAGCGGGGTGGTGGATACGCAGTATTTT.

This clonotype is labeled medium-sized. This sequence joins TRBV25-1 and TRBJ2-3; no definite D call. V lost 1 base and J lost 6, with 2 bases in between. Looked up from germline, CDR1 is MGHDK and CDR2 is SYGVNS. The CDR3 contains 11 residues. CDR3 protein: CASSEWDTQYF. The CDR3 DNA follows: TGTGCCAGCAGTGAATGGGATACGCAGTATTTT.

This clonotype has at least ten counts. CDR3 sequence (DNA): TGTGCCACCAGTGATTTGGGACAGGGGGACAATGAGCAGTTCTTC. This codes for CATSDLGQGDNEQFF. The rearrangement joins TRBV24-1 to TRBJ2-1; 10 nucleotides agree with TRBD1. CDR1 and CDR2 (germline): KGHDR, SFDVKD. Trimming removed 0 bases from V and 5 bases from J; junction bases left unmatched: 0. This CDR3 is 15 amino acids long.

This clonotype was found many times. The V call is TRBV4-2, the J call TRBJ2-7, with TRBD2 matching 11 bases. The ends lost 0 bases at V and 0 bases at J; junction bases unmatched: 7. Germline values: CDR1 LGHNA, CDR2 YNFKEQ. There are 18 residues in the CDR3. CDR3 nucleotide sequence: TGTGCCAGCAGCCAAGATACTAGCGGGGGTGCCAGCTCCTACGAGCAGTACTTC. This codes for CASSQDTSGGASSYEQYF.

This clonotype was counted ten times or more. The chain has TRBV29-1 and TRBJ2-5, with 11 bases aligning to TRBD2. Germline loops: CDR1 SQVTM, CDR2 ANQGSEA. The CDR3 loop spans 15 amino acids. V shed 7 bases, J shed 4 bases, and the junction held 11 bases outside the gene matches. The CDR3 protein is CSARTSGSVVETQYF. The CDR3 DNA sequence: TGCAGCGCGAGGACTAGCGGGTCGGTGGTAGAGACCCAGTACTTC.

This clonotype was counted ten times or more. The V and J genes are TRBV28 and TRBJ2-6, with D tentatively TRBD1 or TRBD2 (7 bases each). In germline, CDR1 is MDHEN, CDR2 SYDVKM. V gave up 4 bases and J gave up 0 bases, with 25 bases separating them. CDR3 length: 21 residues. CDR3 sequence: CASSSTGRVGFWDSGANVLTF. DNA of the CDR3: TGTGCCAGCAGTTCGACAGGGAGGGTTGGATTTTGGGACTCTGGGGCCAACGTCCTGACTTTC.

Ten or more counts support this clonotype. The chain is built from TRBV20-1 and TRBJ2-7; 8 bases are shared with TRBD1. Germline assignment: CDR1 DFQATT and CDR2 SNEGSKA (reference sequence). With V trimmed by 5 bases and J by 6 bases, 9 bases remained unmatched. This CDR3 contains 13 residues. In DNA, the CDR3 is TGCAGTGCTCCTCGGACAGGGAACCCCGAGCAGTACTTC. Protein sequence: CSAPRTGNPEQYF.

This clonotype has at least ten counts. The V gene is TRBV29-1, the J gene TRBJ2-3; D is perhaps TRBD2 (5 bases). CDR3 length equals 13 residues. CDR1 is SQVTM and CDR2 is ANQGSEA in the germline V gene. V lost 2 bases, J lost 0 bases, and 6 bases lay in between. CDR3 region: CSVESGSTDTQYF. The CDR3 bases are TGCAGCGTTGAATCGGGGAGCACAGATACGCAGTATTTT.

The table lists this clonotype with many counts. Relative to the germline gene, one junction end is altered; a read error may explain this. This chain connects TRBV24-1 to TRBJ2-3, with 7 bases fitting TRBD1. Germline V gives CDR1 KGHDR, CDR2 SFDVKD. The CDR3 has 12 residues. The CDR3 region is CATSDWTGDQSF. The CDR3 DNA sequence: TGTGCCACCAGTGATTGGACAGGAGATCAGTCTTTC.

This clonotype was seen repeatedly, ten times or more. V gene TRBV7-9 combines with J gene TRBJ2-2; D unclear. This CDR3 has 16 amino acids. V was pared by 7 bases and J by 1 base, with 16 bases between. Looked up from germline, CDR1 is SEHNR and CDR2 is FQNEAQ (reference sequence). This CDR3 is CASTLVQGGNTGELFF. The CDR3 DNA follows: TGTGCCAGCACCCTCGTCCAAGGCGGGAACACCGGGGAGCTGTTTTTT.

The sample holds many counts of this clonotype. V gene TRBV9 combines with J gene TRBJ2-3; a weak D match, TRBD2 (5 bases). The CDR3 runs 13 residues. Trimming removed 0 bases at V and 6 bases at J, with 8 bases between. Germline CDR1 SGDLS, CDR2 YYNGEE. This chain's CDR3 is CASSVGEWDTQYF. CDR3 nucleotide sequence: TGTGCCAGCAGCGTAGGGGAGTGGGATACGCAGTATTTT.

The sample holds many counts of this clonotype. The chain joins TRBV4-2 to TRBJ2-3, with 7 positions matching TRBD2. The germline CDR1 and CDR2 sequences are LGHNA and YNFKEQ. The CDR3 sequence is 15 residues long. V lost 1 base and J lost 5; bases outside the gene matches: 6. CDR3 DNA sequence: TGTGCCAGCAGCCAAGGTGGGGGGGTCAAAGATACGCAGTATTTT. It yields the protein CASSQGGGVKDTQYF.

This clonotype was counted many times. The chain joins TRBV5-1 to TRBJ2-5, with 9 bases that match TRBD1. The CDR3 is made up of 16 amino acids. The germline CDR1 and CDR2 sequences are SGHRS and YFSETQ. V lost 0 bases, J lost 5 bases, and 8 bases stayed unmatched. The CDR3 loop reads CASSLDRGQVLETQYF. The CDR3 nucleotides read TGCGCCAGCAGCTTGGACAGGGGGCAGGTGTTGGAGACCCAGTACTTC.

This clonotype was recorded at least ten times. The chain uses TRBV10-3 and TRBJ2-3; the match to TRBD2 covers 9 bases. In germline, CDR1 is ENHRY, CDR2 SYGVKD. The CDR3 totals 15 residues. V lost 8 bases and J lost 2; bases outside the gene matches: 8. DNA for the CDR3: TGTGCCATCGGCATAAGCGGGGGGCTCACAGATACGCAGTATTTT. It yields the protein CAIGISGGLTDTQYF.